This T cell receptor beta chain is from a study of graft-versus-host responses after intestinal transplantation. For this clone: The antigen remains unidentified.

TCRdb's copy holds only in-frame clones and misses some; the assay was immunoSEQ multiplex PCR. This table holds 98,000 or so clones, roughly 84% found once. This CDR3 contains 14 residues. CDR1 SGHNT and CDR2 YYREEE come from the germline V gene (reference sequence). The J segment lost 3 bases and the V segment lost 4 bases, leaving 6 bases of the junction unmatched. This sequence originates from a human donor who received an intestinal transplant. Sequences were derived from unstimulated CD4+ T cells sorted from spleen or lymph node cells, sampled before intestinal transplant. The chain is built from TRBV5-4 and TRBJ2-5; 7 positions agree with TRBD1. CDR3 sequence: CASSAPTGKETQYF. For the CDR3, the DNA is TGTGCCAGCAGCGCCCCGACAGGGAAAGAGACCCAGTACTTC.